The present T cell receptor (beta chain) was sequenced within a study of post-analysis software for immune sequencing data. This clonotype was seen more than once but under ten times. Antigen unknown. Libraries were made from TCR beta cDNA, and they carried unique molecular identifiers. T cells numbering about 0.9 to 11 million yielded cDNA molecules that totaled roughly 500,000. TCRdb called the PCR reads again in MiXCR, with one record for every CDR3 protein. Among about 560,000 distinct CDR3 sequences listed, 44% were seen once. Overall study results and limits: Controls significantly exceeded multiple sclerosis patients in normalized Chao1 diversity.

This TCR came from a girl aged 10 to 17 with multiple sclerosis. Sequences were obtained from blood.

The CDR3 sequence is CASSSRRASVSEQYF. In nucleotides, the CDR3 is TGTGCCAGCAGTTCCCGCAGGGCTAGCGTTAGCGAGCAGTACTTC. V gene TRBV12-3 or TRBV12-4 combines with J gene TRBJ2-7; D possibly corresponds to TRBD2 (6 bases). The CDR3 is 15 amino acids. Trimming cost V 4 bases and J 6 bases, with 19 bases left between them.